The rows below give T cell receptor beta chains drawn from one sample of a study of CD8 T cells in ankylosing spondylitis. TCRdb processed the 5' RACE reads anew with MiXCR; each CDR3 protein has one entry. In the table there are under 300,000 distinct CDR3 sequences, roughly 10% of which are singletons. Sequencing was performed on blood, either unsorted or a sorted T cell fraction (not recorded which). All receptors derive from a male donor with ankylosing spondylitis or in good health (not recorded which). The CDR3 runs from the conserved cysteine through the conserved F or W. A D gene is named only where the DNA matches it firmly. A clone size is listed for some rows: how often the clone was seen (once, few, many), or a class if it is expanded.

v_call	j_call	d_call	clone_size	cdr3_aa	cdr3_nt
TRBV15	TRBJ2-7	-	many	CATSRGAYYEQYF	TGTGCCACCAGCAGAGGGGCCTACTACGAGCAGTACTTC
TRBV11-2	TRBJ2-1	-	-	CASSAGTSRADEQFF	TGTGCCAGCAGCGCCGGGACGTCACGAGCTGATGAGCAGTTCTTC
TRBV5-1	TRBJ2-2	-	-	CASSSDSLSTGELFF	TGCGCCAGCAGCTCGGACTCCTTGAGCACCGGGGAGCTGTTTTTT
TRBV5-1	TRBJ1-2	-	many	CASSAGNYGYTF	TGCGCCAGCAGTGCTGGGAACTATGGCTACACCTTC
TRBV5-1	TRBJ1-1	-	many	CASSLGAENTEAFF	TGCGCCAGCAGCTTGGGGGCCGAGAACACTGAAGCTTTCTTT
TRBV10-3	TRBJ1-4	TRBD1	many	CAISESGTVNEKLFF	TGTGCCATCAGTGAGTCCGGGACAGTTAATGAAAAACTGTTTTTT
TRBV7-2	TRBJ1-4	-	few	CASSFVVFEKLFF	TGTGCCAGCAGCTTCGTAGTTTTTGAAAAACTGTTTTTT
TRBV29-1	TRBJ2-1	TRBD1	many	CSVSKATGYNEQFF	TGCAGCGTGAGCAAGGCGACAGGGTACAATGAGCAGTTCTTC
TRBV11-1	TRBJ2-1	-	few	CASSPGTGIQLGSPEQFF	TGTGCCAGCAGCCCCGGTACAGGAATACAACTAGGTAGCCCCGAGCAGTTCTTC
TRBV15	TRBJ2-5	-	many	CATSRDLTQYF	TGTGCCACCAGCAGGGATTTGACCCAGTACTTC
TRBV5-5	TRBJ2-7	-	-	CASSQQGYEQYF	TGTGCCAGCAGCCAACAGGGTTACGAGCAGTACTTC
TRBV12-3/TRBV12-4	TRBJ1-5	TRBD1	-	CASRTGNNPNQPQHF	TGTGCCAGCAGGACAGGGAATAACCCCAATCAGCCCCAGCATTTT